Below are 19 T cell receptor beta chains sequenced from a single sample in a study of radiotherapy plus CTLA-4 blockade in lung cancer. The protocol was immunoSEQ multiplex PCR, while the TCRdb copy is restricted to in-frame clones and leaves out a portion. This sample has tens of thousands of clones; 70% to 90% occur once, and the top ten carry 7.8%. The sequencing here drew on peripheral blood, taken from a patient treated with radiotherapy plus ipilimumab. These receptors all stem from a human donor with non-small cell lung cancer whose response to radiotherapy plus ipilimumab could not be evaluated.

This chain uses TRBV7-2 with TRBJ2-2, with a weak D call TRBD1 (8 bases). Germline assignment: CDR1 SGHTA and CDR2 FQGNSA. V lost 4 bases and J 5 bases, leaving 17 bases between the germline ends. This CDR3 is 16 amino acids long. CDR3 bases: TGTGCCAGCAGCTCCCACAGGGGGGGGAATACCGGGGAGCTGTTTTTT. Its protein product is CASSSHRGGNTGELFF.

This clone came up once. CDR3 protein: CASSQGVMRDGEQYF. DNA of the CDR3: TGCGCCAGCAGCCAAGGCGTAATGAGGGATGGCGAGCAGTACTTC. This chain links TRBV4-3 with TRBJ2-7; D might be TRBD2 (5 bases). Looked up from germline, CDR1 is LGHNA and CDR2 is YSLEER. With 1 base removed from V and 6 bases from J, the gap between germline ends came to 16 bases. CDR3 length equals 15 residues.

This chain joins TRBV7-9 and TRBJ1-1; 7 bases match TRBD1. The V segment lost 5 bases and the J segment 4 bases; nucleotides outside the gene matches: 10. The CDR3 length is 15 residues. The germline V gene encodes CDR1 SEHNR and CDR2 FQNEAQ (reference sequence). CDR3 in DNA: TGTGCCAGCAGCCCCGGGACAGTGGGGGGCACTGAAGCTTTCTTT. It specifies CASSPGTVGGTEAFF.

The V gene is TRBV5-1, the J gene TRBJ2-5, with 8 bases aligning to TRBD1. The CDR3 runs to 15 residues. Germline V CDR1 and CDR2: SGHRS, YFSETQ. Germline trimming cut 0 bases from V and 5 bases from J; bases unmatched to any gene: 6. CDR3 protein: CASSLVDRVRETQYF. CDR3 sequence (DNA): TGCGCCAGCAGCTTGGTGGACAGGGTCAGGGAGACCCAGTACTTC. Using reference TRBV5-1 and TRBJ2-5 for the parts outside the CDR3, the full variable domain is KAGVTQTPRYLIKTRGQQVTLSCSPISGHRSVSWYQQTPGQGLQFLFEYFSETQRNKGNFPGRFSGRQFSNSRSEMNVSTLELGDSALYLCASSLVDRVRETQYFGPGTRLLVL.

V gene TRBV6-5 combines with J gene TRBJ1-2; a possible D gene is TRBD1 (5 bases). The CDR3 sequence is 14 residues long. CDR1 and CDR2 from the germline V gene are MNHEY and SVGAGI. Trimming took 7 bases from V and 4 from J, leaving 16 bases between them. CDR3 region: CASTSAGLSYGYTF. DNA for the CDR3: TGTGCCAGCACTTCAGCAGGGTTGAGCTATGGCTACACCTTC.

The CDR3 is CASSFRQGAINEQFF. The CDR3 DNA is TGCGCCAGCAGCTTTCGGCAGGGGGCGATCAATGAGCAGTTCTTC. The chain joins TRBV5-1 to TRBJ2-1, with 8 bases matching TRBD1. This CDR3 is 15 amino acids long. With 2 bases clipped from V and 6 bases from J, the junction kept 7 bases outside the gene matches. Germline lookup yields CDR1 SGHRS and CDR2 YFSETQ.

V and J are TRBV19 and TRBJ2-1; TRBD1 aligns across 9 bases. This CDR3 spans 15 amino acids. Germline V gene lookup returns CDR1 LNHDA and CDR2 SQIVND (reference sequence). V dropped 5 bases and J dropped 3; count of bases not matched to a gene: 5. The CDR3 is CASSPGQGRYNEQFF. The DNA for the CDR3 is TGTGCCAGTAGTCCAGGACAGGGGCGCTACAATGAGCAGTTCTTC.

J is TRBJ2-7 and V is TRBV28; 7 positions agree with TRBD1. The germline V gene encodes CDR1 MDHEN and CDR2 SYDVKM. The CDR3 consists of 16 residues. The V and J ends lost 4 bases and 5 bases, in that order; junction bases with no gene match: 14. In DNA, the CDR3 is TGTGCCAGCAGTTCCGGGACAGCCTTGGATTGGAACGAGCAGTACTTC. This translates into CASSSGTALDWNEQYF.

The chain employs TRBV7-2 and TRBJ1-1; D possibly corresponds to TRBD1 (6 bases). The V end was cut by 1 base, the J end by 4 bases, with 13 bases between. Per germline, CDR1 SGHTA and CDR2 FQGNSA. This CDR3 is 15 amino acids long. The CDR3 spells CASSLGSTGLTEAFF. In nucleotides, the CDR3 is TGTGCCAGCAGCTTAGGCTCTACAGGGCTCACTGAAGCTTTCTTT.

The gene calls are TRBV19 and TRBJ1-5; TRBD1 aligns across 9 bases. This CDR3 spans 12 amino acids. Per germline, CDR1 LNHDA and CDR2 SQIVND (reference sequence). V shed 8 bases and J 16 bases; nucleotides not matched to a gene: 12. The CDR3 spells CASAPQQGATHF. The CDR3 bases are TGTGCCAGTGCACCCCAACAGGGGGCCACACATTTT. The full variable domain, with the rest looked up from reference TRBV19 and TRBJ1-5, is DGGITQSPKYLFRKEGQNVTLSCEQNLNHDAMYWYRQDPGQGLRLIYYSQIVNDFQKGDIAEGYSVSREKKESFPLTVTSAQKNPTAFYLCASAPQQGATHFGDGTRLSIL.

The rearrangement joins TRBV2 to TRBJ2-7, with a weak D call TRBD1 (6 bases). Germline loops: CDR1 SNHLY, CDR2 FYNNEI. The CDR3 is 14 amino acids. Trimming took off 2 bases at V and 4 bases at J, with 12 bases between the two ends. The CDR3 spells CASSERDNSYEQYF. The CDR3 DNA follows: TGTGCCAGCAGTGAACGGGACAACAGTTACGAGCAGTACTTC. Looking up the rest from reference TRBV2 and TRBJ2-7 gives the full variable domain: EPEVTQTPSHQVTQMGQEVILRCVPISNHLYFYWYRQILGQKVEFLVSFYNNEISEKSEIFDDQFSVERPDGSNFTLKIRSTKLEDSAMYFCASSERDNSYEQYFGPGTRLTVT.

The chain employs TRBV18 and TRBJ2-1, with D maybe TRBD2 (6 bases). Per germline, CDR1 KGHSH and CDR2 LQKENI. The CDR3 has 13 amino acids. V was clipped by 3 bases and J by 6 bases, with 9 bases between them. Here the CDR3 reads CASSPAGLNEQFF. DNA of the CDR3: TGTGCCAGCTCACCCGCGGGACTCAATGAGCAGTTCTTC.

DNA of the CDR3: TGTGCCAGCCTTGCACGGCCAGGGCACTCGGGGAACACTGAAGCTTTCTTT. Translated: CASLARPGHSGNTEAFF. The V and J genes are TRBV19 and TRBJ1-1; a weak D match, TRBD1 (5 bases). The V end was cut by 9 bases, the J end by 1 base, with 24 bases between. Germline lookup yields CDR1 LNHDA and CDR2 SQIVND (reference sequence). There are 17 residues in the CDR3.

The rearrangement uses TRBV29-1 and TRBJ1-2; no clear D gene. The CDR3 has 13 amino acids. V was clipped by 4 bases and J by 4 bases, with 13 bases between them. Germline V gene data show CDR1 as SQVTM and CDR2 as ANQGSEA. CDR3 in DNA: TGCAGCGTTGTAGTAGACATCCGCTATGGCTACACCTTC. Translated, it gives CSVVVDIRYGYTF.

The chain's CDR3 is CASSEGRRPKNIQYF. CDR3 DNA: TGTGCCAGCAGTGAAGGAAGGAGGCCCAAAAACATTCAGTACTTC. This chain links TRBV2 with TRBJ2-4; tentatively, D is TRBD2 (5 bases). V lost 1 base and J 2 bases, leaving 9 bases between the germline ends. Germline values: CDR1 SNHLY, CDR2 FYNNEI. The CDR3 covers 15 residues.

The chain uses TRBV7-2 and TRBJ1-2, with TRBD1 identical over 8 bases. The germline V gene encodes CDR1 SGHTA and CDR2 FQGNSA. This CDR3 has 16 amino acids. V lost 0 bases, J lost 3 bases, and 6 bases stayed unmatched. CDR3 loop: CASSLASGQGDYGYTF. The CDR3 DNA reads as TGTGCCAGCAGCTTAGCGTCCGGACAGGGCGACTATGGCTACACCTTC.

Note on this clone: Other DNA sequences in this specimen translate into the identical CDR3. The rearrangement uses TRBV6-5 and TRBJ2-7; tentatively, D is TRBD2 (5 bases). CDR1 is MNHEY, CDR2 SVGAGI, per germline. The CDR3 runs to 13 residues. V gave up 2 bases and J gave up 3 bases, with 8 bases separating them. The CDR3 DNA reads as TGTGCCAGCAGTTACCCGGGGAGCTACGAGCAGTACTTC. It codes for CASSYPGSYEQYF.

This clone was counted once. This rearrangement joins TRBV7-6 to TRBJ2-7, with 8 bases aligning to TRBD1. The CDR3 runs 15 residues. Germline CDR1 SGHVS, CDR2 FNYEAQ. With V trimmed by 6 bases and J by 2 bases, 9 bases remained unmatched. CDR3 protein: CASSLQGEITYEQYF. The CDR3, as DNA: TGTGCCAGCAGTTTACAGGGGGAGATCACCTACGAGCAGTACTTC.

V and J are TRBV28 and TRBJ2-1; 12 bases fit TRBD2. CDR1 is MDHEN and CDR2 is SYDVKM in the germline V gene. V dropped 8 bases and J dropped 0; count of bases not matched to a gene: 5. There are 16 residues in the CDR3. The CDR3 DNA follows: TGTGCCAGCGTACCGGGACTAGCGGGCTCCTACAATGAGCAGTTCTTC. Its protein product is CASVPGLAGSYNEQFF.